This T cell receptor beta chain stems from a study of CD8+CD57+ T cells in acquired aplastic anemia. Study as a whole: When averaged, DNA from sorted CD4+ and CD8+ cells came to approximately 3 ug. Healthy donors yielded around 10 million CD4+ cell reads on average.

Genomic DNA constituted the template upon which TCR beta VDJ and CDR3 profiling was performed. TCRdb redid the calling of the reads with MiXCR, one entry per CDR3 protein. This sample has over 35,000 distinct CDR3 sequences, with approximately 67% found just once. The germline CDR1 and CDR2 sequences are SGHAT and FQDESV (reference sequence). V was clipped by 8 bases and J by 0 bases, with 15 bases between them. This CDR3 is built from 15 residues. V usage is TRBV11-1 and J usage is TRBJ2-3; TRBD2 might be the D (6 bases). The sequencing sample was made of sorted CD4+, CD8+, or CD8+CD57+ T cells (not recorded which) from PBMCs. The receptor was derived from a human donor in good health, serving as a control. The CDR3 protein is CASRKSGPSTDTQYF. The CDR3 nucleotides read TGTGCCAGCCGGAAGAGCGGGCCTAGCACAGATACGCAGTATTTT.